A selection of T cell receptor beta chains follows, all from one sample in a study of blood T cell repertoires in COVID-19. The assay was immunoSEQ multiplex PCR, and TCRdb's table has in-frame clones only and misses some. The sample records almost 200,000 clones, 85% being singletons. The sequenced sample consisted of peripheral blood. The receptor source for this set is a man aged 60 to 75 with COVID-19, enrolled during active disease. Both conserved end residues are part of each CDR3. Fields, in order: clone size, J gene, D gene, V gene, CDR3 DNA, CDR3 protein. The D gene is left open where the match is weak. Size is omitted from some rows. Given values are once, few, many or a class for expanded clones.

clone size: .; J gene: TRBJ1-1; D gene: .; V gene: TRBV28; CDR3 DNA: TGTGCCAGCAGTTTGCAGTCCACATTTGAAGCTTTCTTT; CDR3 protein: CASSLQSTFEAFF
clone size: .; J gene: TRBJ1-3; D gene: .; V gene: TRBV19; CDR3 DNA: TGTGCGTTGAGGACAGACTTGGGGGCCATATATTTT; CDR3 protein: CALRTDLGAIYF
clone size: once; J gene: TRBJ1-6; D gene: .; V gene: TRBV25-1; CDR3 DNA: TGTGCCAGCAGTGAAAGGTGGGGGCCTCGGGATTCACCCCTCCACTTT; CDR3 protein: CASSERWGPRDSPLHF
clone size: .; J gene: TRBJ2-5; D gene: .; V gene: TRBV15; CDR3 DNA: TGTGCCACCAGCAGAGATATAAAGTCAGGTCGAGAGACCCAGTACTTC; CDR3 protein: CATSRDIKSGRETQYF
clone size: .; J gene: TRBJ1-2; D gene: .; V gene: TRBV30; CDR3 DNA: TGTGCCTGGAGTGTAAACGTCAGGGTGGACTATGGCTACACCTTC; CDR3 protein: CAWSVNVRVDYGYTF
clone size: .; J gene: TRBJ1-6; D gene: .; V gene: TRBV6-6; CDR3 DNA: TGTGCCAGCAGTTTGACAGTTCCCTCGGGGGCCCTCCACTTT; CDR3 protein: CASSLTVPSGALHF
clone size: .; J gene: TRBJ2-1; D gene: TRBD2; V gene: TRBV6-1; CDR3 DNA: TGTGCCAGTACACTAGCGGGTTCCTACAATGAGCAGTTCTTC; CDR3 protein: CASTLAGSYNEQFF
clone size: .; J gene: TRBJ2-1; D gene: .; V gene: TRBV24-1; CDR3 DNA: TGTGCCACCAGTGAAGCTGGAGGGAGGAATGAGCAGTTCTTC; CDR3 protein: CATSEAGGRNEQFF
clone size: .; J gene: TRBJ1-4; D gene: .; V gene: TRBV7-3; CDR3 DNA: TGTGCCAGCAGCCTAAACAGGAATGAAAAACTGTTTTTT; CDR3 protein: CASSLNRNEKLFF
clone size: .; J gene: TRBJ1-1; D gene: .; V gene: TRBV4-1; CDR3 DNA: TGCGCCAGCAGCCACCCCCCGAGGAGGATGGACACTGAAGCTTTCTTT; CDR3 protein: CASSHPPRRMDTEAFF
clone size: few; J gene: TRBJ1-2; D gene: TRBD1; V gene: TRBV3-1/TRBV3-2; CDR3 DNA: TGTGCCAGCAGCAGACTTCAGGGGGACTATGGCTACACCTTC; CDR3 protein: CASSRLQGDYGYTF
clone size: .; J gene: TRBJ2-5; D gene: .; V gene: TRBV12-3/TRBV12-4; CDR3 DNA: TGTGCCAGCAGCTATACAGAAGAGACCCAGTACTTC; CDR3 protein: CASSYTEETQYF
clone size: .; J gene: TRBJ2-7; D gene: TRBD2; V gene: TRBV6-5; CDR3 DNA: TGTGCCAGCAGGGGGGCGGGAGGGCCCTACGAGCAGTACTTC; CDR3 protein: CASRGAGGPYEQYF
clone size: .; J gene: TRBJ1-5; D gene: .; V gene: TRBV30; CDR3 DNA: TGTGCCTGGAGTGTAAAGGGGTGGAGCAATCAGCCCCAGCATTTT; CDR3 protein: CAWSVKGWSNQPQHF
clone size: few; J gene: TRBJ1-5; D gene: .; V gene: TRBV19; CDR3 DNA: TGTGCCAGTAGTATGGCAACGGGTATTAGCAATCAGCCCCAGCATTTT; CDR3 protein: CASSMATGISNQPQHF
clone size: .; J gene: TRBJ1-1; D gene: TRBD1; V gene: TRBV7-9; CDR3 DNA: TGTGCCAGCACACTCTGGCAGGGGGGTAGGATGAACACTGAAGCTTTCTTT; CDR3 protein: CASTLWQGGRMNTEAFF
clone size: .; J gene: TRBJ1-1; D gene: TRBD1; V gene: TRBV27; CDR3 DNA: TGTGCCAGCAGTTTATGGGCCCCCGGACAGGGGCGGACCGGGGACACTGAAGCTTTCTTT; CDR3 protein: CASSLWAPGQGRTGDTEAFF
clone size: once; J gene: TRBJ1-1; D gene: .; V gene: TRBV10-3; CDR3 DNA: TGTGCCATCCAGGGCCCCGACTTGAACACTGAAGCTTTCTTT; CDR3 protein: CAIQGPDLNTEAFF
clone size: .; J gene: TRBJ2-7; D gene: .; V gene: TRBV6-5; CDR3 DNA: TGTGCCAGCAAAGTCAGGACACCCGGCGAGCAGTACTTC; CDR3 protein: CASKVRTPGEQYF
clone size: .; J gene: TRBJ1-1; D gene: TRBD1; V gene: TRBV9; CDR3 DNA: TGTGCCAGCAGCCTCGGGACAGACGAGGCTTTCTTT; CDR3 protein: CASSLGTDEAFF
clone size: .; J gene: TRBJ2-7; D gene: .; V gene: TRBV5-1; CDR3 DNA: TGCGCCAGCAGCCCGTTAGGGCGGGCGTACGAGCAGTACTTC; CDR3 protein: CASSPLGRAYEQYF
clone size: .; J gene: TRBJ1-4; D gene: .; V gene: TRBV30; CDR3 DNA: TGTGCCTGGAGTCCCTGGGACATCACTAATGAAAAACTGTTTTTT; CDR3 protein: CAWSPWDITNEKLFF
clone size: .; J gene: TRBJ1-1; D gene: .; V gene: TRBV6-5; CDR3 DNA: TGTGCCAGCAGCCCGGGGGGGAGGACTGGTGAAGCTTTCTTT; CDR3 protein: CASSPGGRTGEAFF
clone size: .; J gene: TRBJ1-1; D gene: .; V gene: TRBV6-1; CDR3 DNA: TGTGCCAGCAGTGACAGTACCACTGAAGCTTTCTTT; CDR3 protein: CASSDSTTEAFF
clone size: .; J gene: TRBJ1-4; D gene: .; V gene: TRBV2; CDR3 DNA: TGTGCCAGCATGGAACAGGTTAATGAAAAACTGTTTTTT; CDR3 protein: CASMEQVNEKLFF
clone size: .; J gene: TRBJ2-3; D gene: .; V gene: TRBV6-2/TRBV6-3; CDR3 DNA: TGTGCCAGCAGTTACTCCGGAGCCCTTAGCACAGATACGCAGTATTTT; CDR3 protein: CASSYSGALSTDTQYF
clone size: .; J gene: TRBJ1-1; D gene: .; V gene: TRBV28; CDR3 DNA: TGTGCCAGCAGTCGACTCCTTGACCGCCTGAGAGCTTTCTTT; CDR3 protein: CASSRLLDRLRAFF